Below are 11 T cell receptor beta chains sequenced from a single sample in a study of OX40 agonist ivuxolimab in advanced cancers. The data were produced by immunoSEQ multiplex PCR, yet TCRdb's version contains in-frame clones alone and is incomplete. This sample has some 37,000 clones, with 88% found just once. The sequenced sample was CD4+ or CD8+ T cells sorted from blood, obtained in a trial of the OX40 agonist ivuxolimab. These receptors came from an adult with an advanced solid tumor such as melanoma, head and neck, liver or kidney cancer.

As for this clone: The same CDR3 can be traced to other DNA sequences in this sample. The J gene is TRBJ2-7, the V gene TRBV6-6; D tentatively reads TRBD1 or TRBD2 (5 bases each). The germline CDR1 and CDR2 sequences are MNHNY and SVGAGI (reference sequence). V lost 5 bases and J lost 3, with 14 bases in between. The CDR3 is 14 amino acids. The CDR3 coding sequence is TGTGCCAGCAGTACCGCTGGGGGTTACTACGAGCAGTACTTC. It is translated as CASSTAGGYYEQYF.

This clone is a singleton in its sample. This chain links TRBV4-3 with TRBJ2-3; D possibly corresponds to TRBD2 (7 bases). The V gene lost 0 bases and the J gene lost 1 base, with 17 bases spanning the gap. The CDR3 is 18 amino acids. Germline values: CDR1 LGHNA, CDR2 YSLEER. The CDR3 DNA follows: TGCGCCAGCAGCCAAGATCCCGCGGGGGCCCAAGGCACAGATACGCAGTATTTT. It is translated as CASSQDPAGAQGTDTQYF.

This clone has just one count. V usage is TRBV4-3 and J usage is TRBJ2-7; possible D gene TRBD2, 6 bases. The CDR3 totals 15 residues. V gave up 0 bases and J gave up 2 bases, with 11 bases separating them. Germline V lookup: CDR1 LGHNA, CDR2 YSLEER. The CDR3 DNA is TGCGCCAGCAGCCAAGACAGGGACTCCGCCTACGAGCAGTACTTC. This sequence encodes CASSQDRDSAYEQYF.

Remarks on this clone: It may be a read error: a sequence one base away is much more abundant. The sample holds other DNA sequences that translate to the same CDR3. The chain carries TRBV19 and TRBJ1-5; 11 bases agree with TRBD1. The germline V gene encodes CDR1 LNHDA and CDR2 SQIVND (reference sequence). There are 15 residues in the CDR3. The J segment lost 6 bases and the V segment lost 2 bases, leaving 3 bases of the junction unmatched. DNA of the CDR3: TGTGCCAGTAGTATATGGGGACAGGGGGGTCAGCCCCAGCATTTT. Its translation is CASSIWGQGGQPQHF. The whole variable domain, remainder taken from reference TRBV19 and TRBJ1-5, is DGGITQSPKYLFRKEGQNVTLSCEQNLNHDAMYWYRQDPGQGLRLIYYSQIVNDFQKGDIAEGYSVSREKKESFPLTVTSAQKNPTAFYLCASSIWGQGGQPQHFGDGTRLSIL.

This clone was recorded only once. The V and J genes are TRBV13 and TRBJ2-7; 11 bases fit TRBD2. With 4 bases clipped from V and 2 bases from J, the junction kept 10 bases outside the gene matches. From germline, CDR1 is PRHDT and CDR2 FYEKMQ (reference sequence). The CDR3 spans 17 residues. The CDR3 DNA reads TGTGCCAGCAGCTCCGGAACTAGCGGGAGTACACCCTACGAGCAGTACTTC. Translated, it gives CASSSGTSGSTPYEQYF.

This sequence joins TRBV9 and TRBJ1-1; no reliable D call. Trimming left V 0 bases short and J 1 base short, with 7 bases between. The length of the CDR3 is 14 residues. Germline V gene lookup returns CDR1 SGDLS and CDR2 YYNGEE. CDR3: CASSVGGRNTEAFF. The CDR3, as DNA: TGTGCCAGCAGCGTAGGAGGGAGGAACACTGAAGCTTTCTTT.

The chain couples TRBV4-2 to TRBJ2-7, with 8 nucleotides matching TRBD2. V dropped 4 bases and J dropped 5; count of bases not matched to a gene: 7. Germline CDR1 is LGHNA and CDR2 is YNFKEQ. This CDR3 spans 14 amino acids. CDR3 region: CASSPSGSYHEQYF. The CDR3 DNA reads as TGTGCCAGCAGCCCCAGCGGGAGTTATCACGAGCAGTACTTC.

This chain uses TRBV7-2 with TRBJ2-1; 9 nucleotides align to TRBD1. This CDR3 is 15 amino acids long. Unmatched junction bases numbered 3, after V lost 3 bases and J lost 3 bases. The germline CDR1 and CDR2 sequences are SGHTA and FQGNSA. CDR3 protein: CASSFMTGGYNEQFF. The CDR3 DNA sequence: TGTGCCAGCAGCTTCATGACAGGGGGCTACAATGAGCAGTTCTTC.

The chain links TRBV18 to TRBJ2-7; TRBD1 or TRBD2 may be the D gene (5 bases each). With 2 bases removed from V and 3 bases from J, the gap between germline ends came to 14 bases. In germline, CDR1 is KGHSH, CDR2 LQKENI. CDR3 length: 15 amino acids. Here the CDR3 reads CASSPSPMGVYEQYF. CDR3 in DNA: TGTGCCAGCTCACCATCCCCGATGGGGGTCTACGAGCAGTACTTC.

The rearrangement links TRBV29-1 to TRBJ2-5; the match to TRBD2 covers 7 bases. The CDR3 has 16 amino acids. Germline V lookup: CDR1 SQVTM, CDR2 ANQGSEA. Trimming took 0 bases from V and 4 from J; bases not matched to a gene: 11. In DNA form, the CDR3 reads TGCAGCGTTGAAGAGCCGTTCCGGGGGGTAGGAGAGACCCAGTACTTC. This encodes CSVEEPFRGVGETQYF.

This clone is medium-sized in the sample. This chain connects TRBV25-1 to TRBJ2-7; no clear D. The CDR3 consists of 11 residues. V lost 4 bases to trimming and J lost 5 bases, with 6 bases between them. Germline lookup yields CDR1 MGHDK and CDR2 SYGVNS. CDR3 nucleotides: TGTGCCAGCAGTGCCCACCACGAGCAGTACTTC. It translates to CASSAHHEQYF.